A selection of T cell receptor beta chains follows, all from one sample in a study of shared clonotypes between healthy human individuals. Sequenced by immunoSEQ multiplex PCR; TCRdb stores in-frame clones only, minus some. This sample has about 2.4 million clones; roughly 93% occur once, and the top ten carry more than 0.35%. The sequenced sample consisted of naive CD4+ T cells from PBMCs. These receptors all stem from a man aged 18 to 30 in good health. Some clones in this sample may be carry-over from other donors' samples. Each CDR3 is given with its conserved first and last residue. The D gene is left open where the match is weak. Only some rows state a clone size, as once, few, many or a class for expanded clones.

j_call	v_call	d_call	clone_size	cdr3_nt	cdr3_aa
TRBJ1-5	TRBV7-8	NA	NA	TGTGCCAGCAGCCTAGTCAGGGGTGATCAGCCCCAGCATTTT	CASSLVRGDQPQHF
TRBJ2-1	TRBV7-9	NA	NA	TGTGCCAGCAGCGGAGACGGGAATGAGCAGTTCTTC	CASSGDGNEQFF
TRBJ2-7	TRBV5-1	TRBD1	NA	TGCGCCAGCAGCCCGATAATAGACAGGGAGTCCGAGCAGTACTTC	CASSPIIDRESEQYF
TRBJ1-5	TRBV2	TRBD1	NA	TGTGCCAGCCAGGGGGTAGGCAATCAGCCCCAGCATTTT	CASQGVGNQPQHF
TRBJ2-1	TRBV11-2	NA	NA	TGTGCCAGCAGCTGGAGGAGAGTCTACAATGAGCAGTTCTTC	CASSWRRVYNEQFF
TRBJ1-4	TRBV4-1	TRBD1	NA	TGCGCCAGCAGCGCCCAGGGGGTCTATAATGAAAAACTGTTTTTT	CASSAQGVYNEKLFF
TRBJ1-4	TRBV6-5	TRBD1	NA	TGTGCCAGCAGTTCCGGGGACAGGGAAAAACTGTTTTTT	CASSSGDREKLFF
TRBJ2-2	TRBV7-2	NA	once	TGTGCCAGCAGCCCCGAACGTAGCTTCACCGGGGAGCTGTTTTTT	CASSPERSFTGELFF
TRBJ2-1	TRBV4-2	TRBD1	NA	TGTGCCAGCAGCCAAGCCCGACAGGGGGCGCGGTACAATGAGCAGTTCTTC	CASSQARQGARYNEQFF
TRBJ2-7	TRBV29-1	TRBD2	NA	TGCAGCGTTGAAGATTACGGGAGGGCCCCAGACGAGCAGTACTTC	CSVEDYGRAPDEQYF
TRBJ2-7	TRBV5-1	NA	NA	TGCGCCAGCAGCTTGCTACAGGCTCATAGCGTGGATTACGAGCAGTACTTC	CASSLLQAHSVDYEQYF
TRBJ1-2	TRBV29-1	TRBD1	NA	TGCAGTTCTTCGACAGGGAACTATGGCTACACCTTC	CSSSTGNYGYTF
TRBJ1-2	TRBV28	NA	NA	TGTGCCAGCAGCCCCCCCGGAGGGAGGGTCTATGGCTACACCTTC	CASSPPGGRVYGYTF
TRBJ2-1	TRBV5-8	NA	NA	TGTGCCAGCAGCTTGATAGGCGATGAGCAGTTCTTC	CASSLIGDEQFF
TRBJ1-2	TRBV10-3	TRBD1	NA	TGTGCCATCAGCGGGACAGGGTTTGACTATGGCTACACCTTC	CAISGTGFDYGYTF
TRBJ2-2	TRBV5-1	NA	NA	TGCGCCAGCAGCTTGTTACAGGGATCAGCCGGGGAGCTGTTTTTT	CASSLLQGSAGELFF
TRBJ2-2	TRBV29-1	TRBD1	NA	TGCAGCGTCGACAGGGGGCAGGGCGGGGAGCTGTTTTTT	CSVDRGQGGELFF
TRBJ1-2	TRBV5-1	NA	NA	TGCGCCAGCAGCAAGGAGGTTACCTATGGCTACACCTTC	CASSKEVTYGYTF
TRBJ2-1	TRBV4-2	TRBD2	NA	TGTGCCAGCAGCCAAGATCGTGGGCTAGCGGGAGCGGACAATGAGCAGTTCTTC	CASSQDRGLAGADNEQFF
TRBJ2-7	TRBV15	TRBD2	NA	TGTGCCACCAGCAGAGAACAGCGGGGCTACGAGCAGTACTTC	CATSREQRGYEQYF
TRBJ2-7	TRBV19	NA	NA	TGTGCCAGCACTCGGCCCGGGGCGACCTACGAGCAGTACTTC	CASTRPGATYEQYF
TRBJ2-2	TRBV18	NA	NA	TGTGCCAGCTCAGCGGACAGTCCGGGAGCCACCGGGGAGCTGTTTTTT	CASSADSPGATGELFF
TRBJ1-2	TRBV25-1	TRBD1	NA	TGTGCCAGCAGCCAGGGACAGGGGGCAGGGGGCTACACCTTC	CASSQGQGAGGYTF
TRBJ1-1	TRBV29-1	NA	NA	TGCAGCGTGGAAGGACTCCTGAACACTGAAGCTTTCTTT	CSVEGLLNTEAFF
TRBJ1-1	TRBV5-1	TRBD1	NA	TGCGCCAGCAGCCCGCAGGGGGCAAACACTGAAGCTTTCTTT	CASSPQGANTEAFF
TRBJ1-4	TRBV6-1	NA	NA	TGTGCCAGCAAATCGGCAGGGGTTGAAAAACTGTTTTTT	CASKSAGVEKLFF
TRBJ2-2	TRBV5-5	TRBD1	NA	TGTGCCAGCAGCCCGCCGGAGAACAGGGGCAGTACCGGGGAGCTGTTTTTT	CASSPPENRGSTGELFF
TRBJ2-7	TRBV7-9	TRBD2	NA	TGTGCCACTAGGGTGGCTAGCGGTCAAGGGTCCGAGCAGTACTTC	CATRVASGQGSEQYF
TRBJ1-4	TRBV19	NA	NA	TGTGCCAGTAGTACCCGACGTGGTATTAATGAAAAACTGTTTTTT	CASSTRRGINEKLFF